One sample yielded the 27 T cell receptor beta chains listed below, sequenced in a study of blood T cells in healthy people across ages. Primers used in a second PCR of about 6 to 11 cycles were a sample-barcoded 5' primer and a J-beta primer mix. TCRdb itself ran the 5' RACE reads through MiXCR, one entry per CDR3 protein. The sample contains 600,000 to 850,000 distinct CDR3 sequences, 20% to 25% of which appear only once. The sample also formed part of further work on T cells of mothers and their children.

The sequencing input was blood. All receptors derive from a boy younger than 18 in good health.

The chain couples TRBV7-2 to TRBJ2-7; perhaps TRBD2 as D (6 bases). Trimming stripped 5 bases from V and 5 bases from J, with 16 bases between. The CDR3 has 14 amino acids. The germline gives CDR1 SGHTA, CDR2 FQGNSA. CDR3 loop: CASSHRLGANEQYF. The CDR3 DNA follows: TGTGCCAGCAGCCACCGACTAGGAGCTAACGAGCAGTACTTC.

J is TRBJ1-1 and V is TRBV7-9, with D unresolved. The CDR3 contains 15 residues. The V end was cut by 2 bases, the J end by 4 bases, with 14 bases between. In germline, CDR1 is SEHNR, CDR2 FQNEAQ (reference sequence). CDR3 nucleotides: TGTGCCAGCAGCTTACCACTTTGGTCGAGCACTGAAGCTTTCTTT. Amino acid sequence: CASSLPLWSSTEAFF.

The chain has TRBV19 and TRBJ1-4, with D perhaps TRBD1 (6 bases). Trimming took off 4 bases at V and 5 bases at J, with 17 bases between the two ends. The CDR3 runs to 16 residues. CDR1 and CDR2 from the germline V gene are LNHDA and SQIVND (reference sequence). In nucleotides, the CDR3 is TGTGCCAGTAGTACCCCCAAAGGACAGAAAAATGAAAAACTGTTTTTT. Translation gives CASSTPKGQKNEKLFF.

The table lists this clonotype with a few counts. The rearrangement uses TRBV12-3 or TRBV12-4 and TRBJ1-6, with no clear D. The CDR3 has 15 amino acids. Trimming cost V 1 base and J 7 bases, with 11 bases left between them. The CDR3 loop reads CASSLESRQNSPLHF. CDR3 coding DNA: TGTGCCAGCAGTTTAGAGAGCAGGCAGAATTCACCCCTCCACTTT.

V and J are TRBV28 and TRBJ2-1; TRBD2 matches at 9 bases. Germline V CDR1 and CDR2: MDHEN, SYDVKM. V lost 9 bases and J lost 1; bases outside the gene matches: 7. The CDR3 spans 15 residues. The CDR3 reads CASSRTSVSYNEQFF. In nucleotides, the CDR3 is TGTGCCAGTTCAAGGACTAGCGTGTCCTACAATGAGCAGTTCTTC. Based on the CDR3 plus reference TRBV28 and TRBJ2-1, the full variable domain is DVKVTQSSRYLVKRTGEKVFLECVQDMDHENMFWYRQDPGLGLRLIYFSYDVKMKEKGDIPEGYSVSREKKERFSLILESASTNQTSMYLCASSRTSVSYNEQFFGPGTRLTVL.

There are a few counts of this clonotype. The chain couples TRBV27 to TRBJ2-5; 8 bases fit TRBD1. CDR1 is MNHEY, CDR2 SMNVEV, per germline (reference sequence). After removal of 4 bases from V and 7 bases from J, the junction contained 5 bases not matched to a gene. The CDR3 runs to 13 residues. The CDR3 is CASSSTGETTQYF. Here the CDR3 DNA reads TGTGCCAGCAGTTCGACAGGGGAGACGACCCAGTACTTC.

This chain connects TRBV24-1 to TRBJ2-3; the D call may be TRBD1 or TRBD2 (5 bases each). This CDR3 region has 16 residues. Germline V gene lookup returns CDR1 KGHDR and CDR2 SFDVKD. The V end was cut by 2 bases, the J end by 5 bases, with 16 bases between. The CDR3 DNA sequence: TGTGCCACCAGTGATTCCACCGGGACCGGTGGAGATACGCAGTATTTT. Translated: CATSDSTGTGGDTQYF.

V gene TRBV2 combines with J gene TRBJ2-4; tentatively, D is TRBD1 (6 bases). This CDR3 is 11 amino acids long. CDR1 is SNHLY and CDR2 is FYNNEI in the germline V gene. V was cut by 8 bases and J by 6 bases, with 8 bases left in between. The CDR3 sequence: CASLQGNIQYF. The CDR3 DNA sequence: TGTGCCAGCCTACAGGGAAACATTCAGTACTTC.

CDR3 loop: CASSLRGRNSPLHF. The DNA of the CDR3 is TGTGCCAGCAGTTTAAGGGGGCGGAATTCACCCCTCCACTTT. This chain uses TRBV27 with TRBJ1-6; 7 nucleotides agree with TRBD1. Trimming removed 2 bases from V and 7 bases from J; junction bases left unmatched: 2. The CDR3 runs 14 residues. Germline lookup yields CDR1 MNHEY and CDR2 SMNVEV (reference sequence).

The rearrangement links TRBV15 to TRBJ2-1, with a weak D call TRBD1 (6 bases). The V end was cut by 1 base, the J end by 10 bases, with 11 bases between. The CDR3 totals 13 residues. Germline-derived CDR1 and CDR2 are LNHNV and YYDKDF (reference sequence). CDR3 protein: CATSRGPGTEQFF. The DNA of the CDR3 is TGTGCCACCAGCAGAGGGCCTGGGACAGAGCAGTTCTTC.

The chain has TRBV2 and TRBJ2-7, with 10 nucleotides matching TRBD1. With V trimmed by 5 bases and J by 5 bases, 9 bases remained unmatched. In germline, CDR1 is SNHLY, CDR2 FYNNEI. CDR3 length equals 15 residues. DNA of the CDR3: TGTGCCAGCAGTTCCCCGGGACAGGGGATACACGAGCAGTACTTC. Protein: CASSSPGQGIHEQYF.

This rearrangement joins TRBV6-5 to TRBJ1-4; D is possibly TRBD1 (6 bases). Trimming shortened V by 0 bases and J by 2 bases, and 10 bases separated the two germline ends. This CDR3 is 16 amino acids long. The germline gives CDR1 MNHEY, CDR2 SVGAGI. In DNA form, the CDR3 reads TGTGCCAGCAGTTACTCGTACAGGGCGACTAATGAAAAACTGTTTTTT. It encodes CASSYSYRATNEKLFF.

At least ten counts were recorded for this clonotype. The rearrangement uses TRBV20-1 and TRBJ2-7; TRBD2 agrees at 12 bases. Germline V gene lookup returns CDR1 DFQATT and CDR2 SNEGSKA (reference sequence). V trimming: 4 bases; J trimming: 2 bases; junction bases outside the gene matches: 9. The CDR3 sequence is 16 residues long. DNA for the CDR3: TGCAGTGCTACCCCCGGGACTAGCGGGCGCGCCTACGAGCAGTACTTC. Translation gives CSATPGTSGRAYEQYF.

J is TRBJ1-5 and V is TRBV7-2; 8 bases agree with TRBD1. V shed 2 bases, J shed 4 bases, and the junction held 4 bases outside the gene matches. The CDR3 extends over 15 amino acids. Germline V gene lookup returns CDR1 SGHTA and CDR2 FQGNSA. CDR3 in amino acids: CASSLFGTGNQPQHF. CDR3 nucleotide sequence: TGTGCCAGCAGCTTATTCGGGACAGGAAATCAGCCCCAGCATTTT.

The rearrangement uses TRBV10-3 and TRBJ2-5; D may match TRBD1 or TRBD2 (5 bases each). CDR1 and CDR2 (germline): ENHRY, SYGVKD. The CDR3 runs 13 residues. Trimming cost V 6 bases and J 3 bases, with 11 bases left between them. CDR3: CAIRWDGEETQYF. The CDR3 coding sequence is TGTGCCATCAGATGGGACGGCGAAGAGACCCAGTACTTC.

This chain links TRBV13 with TRBJ2-3; D possibly corresponds to TRBD2 (7 bases). Germline loops: CDR1 PRHDT, CDR2 FYEKMQ (reference sequence). This CDR3 has 16 amino acids. V lost 1 base and J 5 bases, leaving 16 bases between the germline ends. CDR3 residues: CASSLVSGGPGDTQYF. CDR3 DNA: TGTGCCAGCAGCTTAGTATCGGGGGGCCCAGGAGATACGCAGTATTTT.

This clonotype has only a few counts. The CDR3 DNA reads as TGTGCCGGCAACGAGAAGGGGGTCTCCTACAATGAGCAGTTCTTC. Translated, it gives CAGNEKGVSYNEQFF. The chain is built from TRBV7-9 and TRBJ2-1, with TRBD1 as a possible D gene (6 bases). This CDR3 has 15 amino acids. CDR1 is SEHNR and CDR2 is FQNEAQ in the germline V gene (reference sequence). The V end lost 11 bases, the J end lost 0 bases, and 17 bases lay between the germline ends.

This clonotype has only a few counts. The chain carries TRBV25-1 and TRBJ2-1; tentatively, D is TRBD1 (6 bases). There are 14 residues in the CDR3. V was pared by 9 bases and J by 4 bases, with 16 bases between. In germline, CDR1 is MGHDK, CDR2 SYGVNS. In nucleotides, the CDR3 is TGTGCCAGTCAGTTACAGGGAAGGTACAATGAGCAGTTCTTC. This gives the protein CASQLQGRYNEQFF.

This chain links TRBV10-3 with TRBJ2-1; unclear D gene. V was clipped by 8 bases and J by 5 bases, with 7 bases between them. This CDR3 spans 11 amino acids. The germline V gene has CDR1 ENHRY and CDR2 SYGVKD. The CDR3 DNA sequence: TGTGCCATCCGGCGGAACAATGAGCAGTTCTTC. Protein: CAIRRNNEQFF.

The chain links TRBV24-1 to TRBJ2-5, with D hard to call. Trimming stripped 4 bases from V and 4 bases from J, with 12 bases between. CDR3 length: 14 residues. Germline CDR1 and CDR2: KGHDR and SFDVKD. The CDR3 coding sequence is TGTGCCACCAGTGACCCTCGTTGGGGAGAGACCCAGTACTTC. Its protein is CATSDPRWGETQYF.

Regarding this clonotype: Because the CDR3 is missing its conserved closing phenylalanine or tryptophan, this is likely a read error. The chain carries TRBV7-3 and TRBJ1-4; perhaps TRBD1 as D (5 bases). V lost 8 bases to trimming and J lost 4 bases, with 23 bases between them. The germline gives CDR1 SGHTA, CDR2 FQGTGA. This CDR3 is built from 17 residues. The CDR3 loop is CASPSGPPGGDNEKLFL. The CDR3 DNA reads TGTGCCAGCCCTTCAGGACCCCCTGGGGGGGATAATGAAAAACTGTTTCTT.

This clonotype has a handful of counts. The chain uses TRBV29-1 and TRBJ2-5; the D is unclear. The CDR3 runs 12 residues. Trimming removed 6 bases at V and 5 bases at J, with 13 bases between. Germline CDR1 and CDR2: SQVTM and ANQGSEA. DNA of the CDR3: TGCAGCGTGGAGAGGTCCAGGGAGACCCAGTACTTC. The encoded protein is CSVERSRETQYF.

The genes are TRBV2 and TRBJ2-2; 9 positions match TRBD2. Germline V gene lookup returns CDR1 SNHLY and CDR2 FYNNEI. J lost 0 bases, V lost 8 bases, and 1 base had no gene match. The CDR3 covers 14 residues. The CDR3 region is CASLAGTNTGELFF. CDR3 bases: TGTGCCAGCCTAGCGGGGACGAACACCGGGGAGCTGTTTTTT.

This clonotype was counted ten times or more. J is TRBJ2-5 and V is TRBV7-2; possible D gene TRBD2, 6 bases. Germline CDR1 reads SGHTA; CDR2 reads FQGNSA. The CDR3 sequence is 13 residues long. V lost 3 bases and J 5 bases, leaving 10 bases between the germline ends. Written as DNA, the CDR3 is TGTGCCAGCAGCTTGAGCGGGTTCGAGACCCAGTACTTC. Amino acids: CASSLSGFETQYF.

This clonotype was seen more than once but under ten times. J is TRBJ2-7 and V is TRBV10-3; 7 bases fit TRBD1. The germline V gene encodes CDR1 ENHRY and CDR2 SYGVKD. This CDR3 has 14 amino acids. Trimming took 3 bases from V and 0 from J; bases not matched to a gene: 2. The CDR3 sequence: CAISEAGGSYEQYF. The CDR3 DNA sequence: TGTGCCATCAGTGAAGCAGGGGGCTCCTACGAGCAGTACTTC.

This clonotype was seen only a few times. The V gene is TRBV6-5, the J gene TRBJ2-5; D is possibly TRBD1 or TRBD2 (5 bases each). The better agreement between TRBJ2-7 and the DNA end casts doubt on the J call. This CDR3 is 12 amino acids long. In germline, CDR1 is MNHEY, CDR2 SVGAGI. This chain's CDR3 is CASTGTGYEQYF. The CDR3, as DNA: TGTGCCAGCACTGGGACGGGCTACGAGCAGTACTTC.

Only a few counts were recorded for this clonotype. This chain links TRBV4-3 with TRBJ1-6; D might be TRBD1 (6 bases). V was pared by 9 bases and J by 4 bases, with 13 bases between. CDR1 is LGHNA and CDR2 is YSLEER in the germline V gene. This CDR3 is 14 amino acids long. The chain's CDR3 is CASSDTGYNSPLHF. The CDR3, as DNA: TGCGCCAGTAGTGATACAGGGTATAATTCACCCCTCCACTTT.